The following is a T cell receptor (beta chain) sequence with its context. These data come from a study of blood T cell repertoires in COVID-19. In germline, CDR1 is SGDLS, CDR2 YYNGEE. The V and J ends lost 1 base and 2 bases respectively, with 10 bases between them. This CDR3 comprises 14 residues. Sequencing was performed with immunoSEQ multiplex PCR; in TCRdb, only in-frame clones are kept and a portion is missing. The table includes under 200,000 clones, roughly 90% detected once. This clonotype was obtained from a man aged 18 to 30 with acute or convalescent COVID-19. Material: peripheral blood. The chain recombines TRBV9 with TRBJ2-7; TRBD2 is a possible D gene (5 bases). CDR3: CASSVTEGAYEQYF. The CDR3 bases are TGTGCCAGCAGCGTAACAGAGGGAGCCTACGAGCAGTACTTC.